This T cell receptor beta chain appears in the sequencing data of a study of early T cells in non-severe SARS-CoV-2 infection. Broader study findings: Matches to VDJdb favored anti-spike CD8 responses and missed private and CD4 specificities.

Individually, cDNA molecules had unique molecular identifiers attached to them. TCRdb re-called the 5' RACE reads with MiXCR, one entry per CDR3 protein. The sample has approximately 120,000 distinct CDR3 sequences, 14% to 15% seen once. The germline V and J ends were trimmed by 5 bases and 5 bases, with 8 bases remaining between them. CDR1 and CDR2 (germline): SGHNT, YYREEE (reference sequence). The CDR3 has 12 amino acids. As concerns this clonotype: Its antigen is still unknown.

V is TRBV5-4 and J is TRBJ2-4; a possible D gene is TRBD1 (5 bases). Input material: whole blood. This clonotype was sampled from an adult who was a healthcare worker with PCR-confirmed SARS-CoV-2 infection or an uninfected control (not recorded which). Here the CDR3 DNA reads TGTGCCAGCAGTTCAGGGCAAAACATTCAGTACTTC. Translating gives CASSSGQNIQYF.